A single sample is the source of the 22 T cell receptor delta chains below, sequenced in a study of gamma-delta chains in newborns, infants, children. TCRdb re-analyzed the reads via CATT. The repertoire has approximately 4,300 delta-chain clones, approximately 14% of them found once; the top ten carry roughly 8.5%. Sequenced input: blood. These TCRs come from a child who was a newborn, infant or young child, either healthy, febrile or measles-vaccinated (not recorded which).

This clone was seen a handful of times. The protein recorded in TCRdb matches a much larger clone and deviates from this DNA's translation at residue 3, suggesting a read error; the protein here is obtained by translating the DNA. The V and J genes are TRDV2 and TRDJ1; D possibly corresponds to TRDD3 (5 bases). TCRdb is silent on the J gene; assignment here came from matching the DNA to germline. Germline V lookup: CDR1 GEAIGNYY, CDR2 EKD. The CDR3 covers 14 residues. Here the CDR3 DNA reads TGTGCCTGGGACACCGTGTCTGGGACCGATAAACTCATCTTT. Protein product: CAWDTVSGTDKLIF.

This clone was seen only a few times. This may arise from a read error, as a much more abundant clone is one base away. CDR3 protein: CACDTLSVLGDSPATDKFIF. Here the CDR3 DNA reads TGTGCCTGTGACACTCTGAGTGTACTGGGGGATTCCCCGGCCACCGATAAATTCATCTTT. The V call is TRDV2, the J call TRDJ1; 10 bases fit TRDD3. This CDR3 has 20 amino acids. The germline CDR1 and CDR2 sequences are GEAIGNYY and EKD.

Points on this clone: A much larger clone sits a single nucleotide away, making a read error possible. The V and J genes are TRDV2 and TRDJ1; 12 bases fit TRDD3. V dropped 5 bases and J dropped 3; count of bases not matched to a gene: 9. CDR1 GEAIGNYY and CDR2 EKD come from the germline V gene. This CDR3 comprises 16 residues. In nucleotides, the CDR3 is TGTGCCTGTGGCCCTATTACTGGGGGATACTCCGATAAACTCATCTTT. Its translation is CACGPITGGYSDKLIF.

This clone was picked up a small number of times. TCRdb records a much larger clone's protein for this DNA, with a difference at residue 11 that likely arises from a read error; the protein given is the translation of the DNA. This chain uses TRDV2 with TRDJ3; D possibly corresponds to TRDD3 (6 bases). The CDR3 is made up of 18 amino acids. Germline V gene sequence: CDR1 GEAIGNYY, CDR2 EKD. The DNA for the CDR3 is TGTGCCTGTGACACGGGCGGATACAGATCCTTGGACACCCGACAGATGTTTTTC. Translated, it gives CACDTGGYRSLDTRQMFF.

Only a few counts were recorded for this clone. A single base separates this from a much larger clone, so it may be a read error. The rearrangement links TRDV2 to TRDJ3; D gene uncertain. Trimming pared 3 bases from V and 0 bases from J, leaving 14 bases between. The length of the CDR3 is 18 residues. Looked up from germline, CDR1 is GEAIGNYY and CDR2 is EKD. CDR3 nucleotides: TGTGCCTGTGACGCGGCTGGAGGTTCCTCCTGGGACACCCGACAGATGTTTTTC. It is translated as CACDAAGGSSWDTRQMFF.

Notes on this clone: A read error may be the cause here, since a much bigger clone is one base away. The V call is TRDV2, the J call TRDJ1; 12 bases are shared with TRDD3. Germline-derived CDR1 and CDR2 are GEAIGNYY and EKD. CDR3 length equals 22 residues. V shed 3 bases, J shed 3 bases, and the junction held 25 bases outside the gene matches. The CDR3 sequence: CACDSVRGPVSLGDTGADKLIF. The CDR3 DNA reads TGTGCCTGTGACTCCGTAAGGGGCCCCGTCTCACTGGGGGATACAGGGGCCGATAAACTCATCTTT.

The V gene is TRDV2; the J gene was not called; the table's D call, TRDD3, has no DNA check behind it. The CDR3 has 15 residues. Germline V gene data show CDR1 as GEAIGNYY and CDR2 as EKD. The CDR3 is CAGDKLGIQTDKIIF. The CDR3 DNA sequence: TGTGCCGGGGACAAACTGGGGATCCAAACCGATAAAATCATCTTT.

As concerns this clone: A much larger clone lies one base from this, so it may be a read error. This CDR3 is also generated by other DNA sequences in the sample. The chain joins TRDV2 to TRDJ3; a possible D gene is TRDD3 (5 bases). This CDR3 region has 17 residues. Germline loops: CDR1 GEAIGNYY, CDR2 EKD. In DNA, the CDR3 is TGTGCCTGTGACTCCACTGGAACCCCGTGGGACACCAGACAGATGTTTTTC. Translated: CACDSTGTPWDTRQMFF.

With respect to this clone: TCRdb shows a much larger clone's protein in place of this DNA's translation, and the two differ at residue 5, likely through a read error; the protein shown is translated from the DNA. The chain carries TRDV2 and TRDJ1; TRDD3 matches at 13 bases. Trimming at V came to 3 bases and at J to 3 bases, leaving 15 bases not matched to a gene. CDR1 and CDR2 (germline): GEAIGNYY, EKD. This CDR3 is built from 19 residues. The CDR3 sequence: CACDAVGTGGYGMADKLIF. The CDR3 region has the DNA TGTGCCTGTGACGCCGTAGGCACTGGGGGATACGGAATGGCCGATAAACTCATCTTT.

As concerns this clone: TCRdb's protein for this DNA is that of a much larger clone and differs from the translation at residue 13, likely a read error; the protein shown is the DNA translation. Written as DNA, the CDR3 is TGTGCCTGTGACACCGTGGGGGATACTTTGACAGCAAAACTCTTCTTT. Translated: CACDTVGDTLTAKLFF. The chain joins TRDV2 to TRDJ2, with TRDD3 matching 10 bases. The J gene, missing from TCRdb, was assigned here through DNA to germline matching. This CDR3 spans 16 amino acids. Germline V gives CDR1 GEAIGNYY, CDR2 EKD.

This clone has only one observation. Compared with germline, one end of the junction differs, possibly owing to a read error. The same CDR3 is also encoded by other DNA sequences in this sample. This chain joins TRDV1 and TRDJ1; 7 positions agree with TRDD3. The J gene was missing in TCRdb and was found by matching the end of the DNA to germline. Germline V gives CDR1 TSWWSYY, CDR2 QGS. CDR3 length equals 19 residues. The CDR3 coding sequence is TGTGCTATTGGGGGAACCCTTACTAATGCGTGGAGGGATAGGATAAAACTCATCTTT. As protein: CAIGGTLTNAWRDRIKLIF.

This clone was seen a few times. Translating this DNA gives a protein that differs at residue 7 from the TCRdb one, which belongs to a much larger clone; a read error is likely, and the protein shown is this translation. This chain uses TRDV2 with TRDJ2, with 7 bases matching TRDD3. The V and J ends lost 3 bases and 5 bases, in that order; junction bases with no gene match: 17. Germline lookup yields CDR1 GEAIGNYY and CDR2 EKD. This CDR3 has 18 amino acids. CDR3 loop: CACDPIRPEGYSTAQLFF. CDR3 bases: TGTGCCTGTGACCCTATTCGGCCGGAGGGATACAGCACAGCACAACTCTTCTTT.

On this clone itself: This may be a read error: a much more frequent sequence differs by one nucleotide. Within the sample, other DNA sequences also encode this same CDR3. The V gene is TRDV2, the J gene TRDJ2, with 7 positions matching TRDD3. This CDR3 spans 17 amino acids. Germline V lookup: CDR1 GEAIGNYY, CDR2 EKD. The CDR3 spells CACDTLGASPLTAQLFF. The CDR3, as DNA: TGTGCCTGTGACACCCTGGGGGCCTCCCCTTTGACAGCACAACTCTTCTTC.

The rearrangement joins TRDV2 to TRDJ3; tentative D call: TRDD3 (6 bases). Assignment of the J gene here rests on matching the DNA to germline, because TCRdb gives none. CDR1 is GEAIGNYY and CDR2 is EKD in the germline V gene. Trimming left V 7 bases short and J 2 bases short, with 17 bases between. The CDR3 spans 17 residues. The CDR3 bases are TGTGCCTGGGACGGAAGGGGGGAGACCTGGGACACCCGACAGATGTTTTTC. Amino acids: CAWDGRGETWDTRQMFF.

The chain is built from TRDV2 and TRDJ2; D is unresolved. Germline CDR1 is GEAIGNYY and CDR2 is EKD. This CDR3 comprises 18 residues. V dropped 3 bases and J dropped 4 bases, with 23 bases sitting between them. The CDR3 spells CACDPLILCATETAQLFF. The CDR3 coding sequence is TGTGCCTGTGACCCCCTCATACTGTGTGCTACCGAGACAGCACAACTCTTCTTT.

This clone occurred a few times. A much larger clone lies a single base off, so this may be a read error. The V and J genes are TRDV1 and TRDJ2; TRDD3 agrees at 12 bases. The CDR3 loop spans 22 amino acids. CDR1 and CDR2 (germline): TSWWSYY, QGS. The V segment lost 0 bases and the J segment 11 bases; nucleotides outside the gene matches: 25. For the CDR3, the DNA is TGTGCTCTTGGGGAACTAGCAGTCGTCTTATTGCTCCCTATACTGGGGGATACCCAACTCTTCTTT. It is translated as CALGELAVVLLLPILGDTQLFF.

Note on this clone: Compared with germline, one end of the junction differs, possibly owing to a read error. The CDR3 loop reads CALGVPRADPRAGRYDALTAKLFF. CDR3 sequence (DNA): TGTGCTCTTGGGGTTCCGAGGGCTGATCCGAGGGCTGGGAGATACGATGCCTTGACAGCAAAACTCTTCTTT. V gene TRDV1 combines with J gene TRDJ2; possible D gene TRDD3, 6 bases. In the absence of a J gene in TCRdb, the DNA was matched to germline to assign it here. Germline-derived CDR1 and CDR2 are TSWWSYY and QGS. The CDR3 is 24 residues long.

This clone occurred a few times. A clone one base away is much larger, so this may be a read error. The CDR3 here is CALGEWYRNWPLLVTDKLIF. CDR3 in DNA: TGTGCTCTTGGGGAGTGGTATAGGAACTGGCCCTTACTTGTCACCGATAAACTCATCTTT. The V gene is uncalled and the J gene is TRDJ1; the listed D gene, TRDD3, was not tested against the DNA. The CDR3 runs to 20 residues.

This clone has only a few counts. TCRdb's entry gives the protein of a much larger clone, which mismatches this DNA's translation at residue 16, likely from a read error; the protein reported here is translated from the DNA. The rearrangement uses TRDV2 and TRDJ1; TRDD3 aligns across 13 bases. The CDR3 is 18 amino acids. In germline, CDR1 is GEAIGNYY, CDR2 EKD. The CDR3 protein is CACDTVPTGGYAGDKPIF. CDR3 nucleotide sequence: TGTGCCTGTGACACCGTCCCTACTGGGGGATACGCTGGCGATAAACCCATCTTT.

On this clone itself: The junction departs from germline at one end; a sequencing error may be responsible. The J gene is TRDJ2, the V gene TRDV2, with a weak D call TRDD3 (5 bases). No J segment appears in TCRdb, so it was assigned here by matching the sequence to germline. The germline gives CDR1 GEAIGNYY, CDR2 EKD. This CDR3 comprises 18 residues. The CDR3 coding sequence is TGTGCCTTTGACACGGGAATGGGGTACCTCGCTTGGACAGCAAAACTCTTCTTT. Amino acid sequence: CAFDTGMGYLAWTAKLFF.

With respect to this clone: A much larger clone differs from this one at a single base, so this may be a read error. Here the CDR3 DNA reads TGTGCCTGTGGCACCGTATTAGGGGATACTCGAAGTTACACCGATAAACTCATCTTT. Translation gives CACGTVLGDTRSYTDKLIF. The chain carries TRDV2 and TRDJ1; 8 nucleotides line up with TRDD3. The CDR3 has 19 amino acids. Germline CDR1 GEAIGNYY, CDR2 EKD.

The gene calls are TRDV2 and TRDJ3, with 10 bases that match TRDD3. The J gene is not listed in TCRdb, so it was assigned here from a DNA match to germline. With 3 bases clipped from V and 2 bases from J, the junction kept 18 bases outside the gene matches. Germline loops: CDR1 GEAIGNYY, CDR2 EKD. The CDR3 covers 22 residues. CDR3 region: CACDPLGGDTREEAWDTRQMFF. CDR3 sequence (DNA): TGTGCCTGTGACCCACTTGGGGGGGATACGCGAGAAGAAGCCTGGGACACCCGACAGATGTTTTTC.